This TCR beta chain was found in a study of PD-L1 blockade in urothelial cancer. Specified time point: pretreatment peripheral blood. This clone was seen just once. Measured with immunoSEQ multiplex PCR; TCRdb has only the in-frame clones, and not every one. In the table there are around 82,000 clones, roughly 84% of which are singletons. V shed 5 bases and J 3 bases; nucleotides not matched to a gene: 7. The CDR3 totals 13 residues. The germline gives CDR1 GTSNPN, CDR2 SVGIG (reference sequence). Material: PBMCs, obtained around atezolizumab (anti-PD-L1) treatment. The rearrangement joins TRBV30 to TRBJ2-7; 7 bases are a match to TRBD2. The sequence was obtained from a man aged 60 to 69 with urothelial cancer. In DNA, the CDR3 is TGTGCCTGGGGACGCGGGGGAGACTACGAGCAGTACTTC. It yields the protein CAWGRGGDYEQYF. The complete variable domain, with remaining parts taken from reference TRBV30 and TRBJ2-7, reads SQTIHQWPATLVQPVGSPLSLECTVEGTSNPNLYWYRQAAGRGLQLLFYSVGIGQISSEVPQNLSASRPQDRQFILSSKKLLLSDSGFYLCAWGRGGDYEQYFGPGTRLTVT.